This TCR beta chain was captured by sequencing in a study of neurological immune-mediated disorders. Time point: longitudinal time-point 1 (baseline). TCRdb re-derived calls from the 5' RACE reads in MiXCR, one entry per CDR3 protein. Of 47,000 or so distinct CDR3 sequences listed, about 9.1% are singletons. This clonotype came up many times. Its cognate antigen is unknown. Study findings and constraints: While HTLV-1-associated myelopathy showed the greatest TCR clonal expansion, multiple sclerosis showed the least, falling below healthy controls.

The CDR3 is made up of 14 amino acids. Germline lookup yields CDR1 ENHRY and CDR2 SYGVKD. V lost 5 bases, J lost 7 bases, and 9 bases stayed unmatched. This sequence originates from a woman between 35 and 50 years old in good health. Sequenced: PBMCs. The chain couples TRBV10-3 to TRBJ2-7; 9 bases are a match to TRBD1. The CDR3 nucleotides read TGTGCCATCAGTCCGGGACAGGGACTTCCGGAGCAGTACTTC. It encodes CAISPGQGLPEQYF.